The clone carrying this TCR beta chain occurred many times. The V and J ends lost 3 bases and 5 bases respectively, with 11 bases between them. Germline values: CDR1 LGHDT, CDR2 YNNKEL (reference sequence). The length of the CDR3 is 14 residues. Time point indicated: sample taken at primary tumor resection. Frozen PBMC, nontumor lung or tumor provided whole RNA, which was sequenced unsorted. TCR cDNA molecules each carried a unique molecular identifier. TCRdb re-derived calls from the 5' RACE reads in MiXCR, one entry per CDR3 protein. This table has roughly 39,000 distinct CDR3 sequences, 6.5% to 9.5% appearing once. The data were taken from a study of spatial heterogeneity in lung cancer.

This TCR came from a male donor with early-stage non-small cell lung cancer. The rearrangement uses TRBV3-1 and TRBJ2-4, with a possible D match to TRBD1 (6 bases). The sequencing used PBMCs, collected at surgery. DNA for the CDR3: TGTGCCAGCAGCCAGGCGACAGGACAAAACATTCAGTACTTC. Amino acids: CASSQATGQNIQYF. Filled out from reference TRBV3-1 and TRBJ2-4, the complete variable domain reads DTAVSQTPKYLVTQMGNDKSIKCEQNLGHDTMYWYKQDSKKFLKIMFSYNNKELIINETVPNRFSPKSPDKAHLNLHINSLELGDSAVYFCASSQATGQNIQYFGAGTRLSVL.